This TCR beta chain was obtained from a study of shared clonotypes between healthy human individuals. Broader study findings: The generation probabilities recorded for non-shared clonotypes fell below those of clonotypes shared by all four donors. The study found about 5% of naive CD4 clonotypes shared across a handful of donors. Depth of sequencing was expected to influence donor clonotype sharing.

This clone was detected a few times. Its antigen is not known. Sequencing was performed with immunoSEQ multiplex PCR; in TCRdb, only in-frame clones are kept and a portion is missing. This repertoire shows about 2.1 million clones, about 92% found once; its top ten account for about 1.8%. CD45RO negativity and positive selection for CCR7 defined naive CD8 cells, a population that excluded terminally differentiated effector memory CD45RA+ cells. This CDR3 contains 12 residues. Germline CDR1 and CDR2: SEHNR and FQNEAQ (reference sequence). Between the trimmed V and J ends, which lost 5 bases and 7 bases, there was a span of 11 bases.

The receptor was derived from a man between 18 and 29 years old in good health. Some clones in this sample may be carry-over from other donors' samples. The genes are TRBV7-9 and TRBJ1-1, with D possibly TRBD1 on 6 matching bases. Sequenced input: naive CD8+ T cells from PBMCs. The DNA of the CDR3 is TGTGCCAGCAGCCGAGGGGGAGTTGAAGCTTTCTTT. This codes for CASSRGGVEAFF.